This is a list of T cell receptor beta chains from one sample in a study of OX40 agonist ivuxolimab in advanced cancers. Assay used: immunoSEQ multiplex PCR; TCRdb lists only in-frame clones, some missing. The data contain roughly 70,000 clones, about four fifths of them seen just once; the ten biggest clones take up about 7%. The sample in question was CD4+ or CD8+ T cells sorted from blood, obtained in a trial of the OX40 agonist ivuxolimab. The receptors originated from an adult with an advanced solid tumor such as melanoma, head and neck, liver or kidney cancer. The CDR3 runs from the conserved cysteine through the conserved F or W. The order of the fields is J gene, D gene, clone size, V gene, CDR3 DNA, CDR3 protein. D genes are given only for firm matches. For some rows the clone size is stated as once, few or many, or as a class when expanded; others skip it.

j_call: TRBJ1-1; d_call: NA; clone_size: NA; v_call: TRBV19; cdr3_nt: TGTGCCAGTAGTATAGGTCGGGGTTTGAACACTGAAGCTTTCTTT; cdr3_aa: CASSIGRGLNTEAFF
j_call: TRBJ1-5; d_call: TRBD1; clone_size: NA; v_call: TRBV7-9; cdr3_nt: TGTGCCAGCTCGCCTGGACAGGGAGATCAGCCCCAGCATTTT; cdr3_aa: CASSPGQGDQPQHF
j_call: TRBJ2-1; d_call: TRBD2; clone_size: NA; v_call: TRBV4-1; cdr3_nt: TGCGCCAGCAGCCAAGATTCAGCGACTAGCGGGAGGCTATTCAAAGATGAGCAGTTCTTC; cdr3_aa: CASSQDSATSGRLFKDEQFF
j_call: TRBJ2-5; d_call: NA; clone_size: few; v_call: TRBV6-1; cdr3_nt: TGTGCCAGCATGGAGCCTCGGAGAGAGACCCAGTACTTC; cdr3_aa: CASMEPRRETQYF
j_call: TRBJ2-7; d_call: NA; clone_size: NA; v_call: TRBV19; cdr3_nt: TGTGCCAGTAGTATAGTCCGGGACGCCAGCTCCTACGAGCAGTACTTC; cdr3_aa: CASSIVRDASSYEQYF
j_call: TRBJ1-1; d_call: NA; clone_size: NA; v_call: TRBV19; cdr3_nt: TGTGCCAGTAGTCCGACGGGGTTGAACACTGAAGCTTTCTTT; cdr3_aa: CASSPTGLNTEAFF
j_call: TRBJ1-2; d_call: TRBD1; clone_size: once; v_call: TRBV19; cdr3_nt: TGTGCCAGTAGTACCGGGACAGAGGGTAACTATGGCTACACCTTC; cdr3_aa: CASSTGTEGNYGYTF
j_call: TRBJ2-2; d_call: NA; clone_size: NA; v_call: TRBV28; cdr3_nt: TGTGCCAGCAGGGGTACAGGTTCCGGGGAGCTGTTTTTT; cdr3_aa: CASRGTGSGELFF
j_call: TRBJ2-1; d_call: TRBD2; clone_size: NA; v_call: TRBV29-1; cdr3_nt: TGCAGCGCCGAAAAGCGGGGTGGCGGCAACAATGAGCAGTTCTTC; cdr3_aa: CSAEKRGGGNNEQFF
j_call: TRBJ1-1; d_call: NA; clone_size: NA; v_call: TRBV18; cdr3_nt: TGTGCCAGCTCACACAAACCGGGACGGATGAGTGAAGCTTTCTTT; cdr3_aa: CASSHKPGRMSEAFF
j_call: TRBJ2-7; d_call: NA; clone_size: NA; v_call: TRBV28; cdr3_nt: TGTGCCAGCAGTGCCGAGCTGCGAGGCCAGCAGTACTTC; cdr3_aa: CASSAELRGQQYF
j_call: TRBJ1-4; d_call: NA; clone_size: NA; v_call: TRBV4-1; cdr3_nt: TGCGCCAGCAGCCAAGTCCGAGGTGAAAAACTGTTTTTT; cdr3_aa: CASSQVRGEKLFF
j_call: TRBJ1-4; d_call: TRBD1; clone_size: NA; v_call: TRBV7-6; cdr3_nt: TGTGCCAGCAGCTTATACCCGGGACAGGGGGCTGAAAAACTGTTTTTT; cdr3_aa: CASSLYPGQGAEKLFF
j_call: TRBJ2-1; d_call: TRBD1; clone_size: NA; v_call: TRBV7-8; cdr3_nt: TGTGCCGGCACAGGGGCCAGTCCCTACAATGAGCAGTTCTTC; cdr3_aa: CAGTGASPYNEQFF
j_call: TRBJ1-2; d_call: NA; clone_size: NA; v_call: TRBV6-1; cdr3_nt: TGTGCCAGCAAAACGCACAGTAACTATGGCTACACCTTC; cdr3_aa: CASKTHSNYGYTF
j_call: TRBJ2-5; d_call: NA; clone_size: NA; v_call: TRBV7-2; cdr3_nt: TGTGCCAGCAGCTTAAGGCCCAACCAAGAGACCCAGTACTTC; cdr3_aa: CASSLRPNQETQYF
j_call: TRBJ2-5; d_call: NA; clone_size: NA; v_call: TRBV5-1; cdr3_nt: TGCGCCAGCAGCTTGTCTGCAGGGTATGGGGCCCAAGAGACCCAGTACTTC; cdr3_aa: CASSLSAGYGAQETQYF
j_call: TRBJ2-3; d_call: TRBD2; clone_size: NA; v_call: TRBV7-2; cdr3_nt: TGTGCCAGCAGCTTCAGACTAGCGGGAAGCACAGATACGCAGTATTTT; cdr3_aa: CASSFRLAGSTDTQYF
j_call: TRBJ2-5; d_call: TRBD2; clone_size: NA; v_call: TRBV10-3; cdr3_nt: TGTGCCATCAGTGCCCCGACTAGCGGGAGGATCGGCCAAGAGACCCAGTACTTC; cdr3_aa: CAISAPTSGRIGQETQYF
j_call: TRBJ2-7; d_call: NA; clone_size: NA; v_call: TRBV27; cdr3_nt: TGTGCCAGCAGTGTAACACAGAGCTCCTACGAGCAGTACTTC; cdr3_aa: CASSVTQSSYEQYF
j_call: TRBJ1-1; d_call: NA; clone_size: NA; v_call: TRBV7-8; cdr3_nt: TGTGCCAGCAGCTTAGTTTCGAGGGGCACTGAAGCTTTCTTT; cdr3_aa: CASSLVSRGTEAFF
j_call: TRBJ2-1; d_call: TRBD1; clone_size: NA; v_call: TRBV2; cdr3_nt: TGTGCCAGCAGCTTAGACAGGGCTAGCTCCTACAATGAGCAGTTCTTC; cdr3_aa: CASSLDRASSYNEQFF
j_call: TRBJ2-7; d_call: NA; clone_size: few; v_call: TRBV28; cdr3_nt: TGTGCCAGCAGTTCTTCCTACGAGCAGTACTTC; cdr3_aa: CASSSSYEQYF
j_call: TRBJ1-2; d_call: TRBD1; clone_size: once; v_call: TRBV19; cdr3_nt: TGTGCCAGTAGTATAGGGACAGGCTTCGGGTATGGCTACACCTTC; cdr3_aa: CASSIGTGFGYGYTF
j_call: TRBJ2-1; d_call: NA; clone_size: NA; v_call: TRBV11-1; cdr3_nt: TGTGCCAGCAGAATAACCACGTCCTACAATGAGCAGTTCTTC; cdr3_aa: CASRITTSYNEQFF
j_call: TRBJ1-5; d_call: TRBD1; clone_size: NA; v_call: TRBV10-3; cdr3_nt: TGTGCCATCGGACAGGGATTAGGCAATCAGCCCCAGCATTTT; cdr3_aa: CAIGQGLGNQPQHF
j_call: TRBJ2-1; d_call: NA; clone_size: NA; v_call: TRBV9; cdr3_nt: TGTGCCAGCAGCGTAGAGGGTGAGCAGTTCTTC; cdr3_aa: CASSVEGEQFF
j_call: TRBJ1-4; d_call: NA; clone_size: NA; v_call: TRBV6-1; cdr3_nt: TGTGCCAGCAGATATTACGGGACTAATGAAAAACTGTTTTTT; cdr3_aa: CASRYYGTNEKLFF
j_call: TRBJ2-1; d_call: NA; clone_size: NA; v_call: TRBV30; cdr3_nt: TGTGCCTGCTCCGGGACGGCGTCCTACAATGAGCAGTTCTTC; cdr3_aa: CACSGTASYNEQFF